This passage covers 26 T cell receptor beta chains from one sample sequenced in a study of blood T cell repertoires in COVID-19. Repertoires were generated with immunoSEQ multiplex PCR, while TCRdb's copy carries only in-frame clones and drops some. The table has 140,000 to 150,000 clones, 75% to 90% seen once; the top ten hold roughly 37%. The sample was peripheral blood. These receptors all stem from a man aged 50-59 years who had recovered from COVID-19.

The chain has TRBV29-1 and TRBJ2-2; 9 positions match TRBD1. V shed 6 bases, J shed 1 base, and the junction held 0 bases outside the gene matches. Germline V gene lookup returns CDR1 SQVTM and CDR2 ANQGSEA. There are 13 residues in the CDR3. CDR3 sequence: CSVDRGNTGELFF. As DNA, the CDR3 is TGCAGCGTGGACAGGGGGAACACCGGGGAGCTGTTTTTT.

The chain carries TRBV6-2 or TRBV6-3 and TRBJ1-1, with 7 nucleotides matching TRBD1. The V segment lost 2 bases and the J segment 5 bases; nucleotides outside the gene matches: 2. The CDR3 is made up of 13 amino acids. Per the germline V gene, CDR1 is MNHEY and CDR2 is SVGEGT. The CDR3 loop is CASSYDRVTEAFF. The CDR3 DNA is TGTGCCAGCAGTTACGACAGGGTTACTGAAGCTTTCTTT.

The gene calls are TRBV11-2 and TRBJ2-7; 9 bases match TRBD1. V trimming: 5 bases; J trimming: 5 bases; junction bases outside the gene matches: 13. The CDR3 spans 16 residues. Germline CDR1 is SGHAT and CDR2 is FQNNGV. The CDR3 DNA is TGTGCCAGCAGCCAACCCCCGGGACAGGGAATCAACGAGCAGTACTTC. Protein product: CASSQPPGQGINEQYF.

The CDR3 DNA follows: TGTGCCAGCAGTTACGTCGGCCAAGAGACCCAGTACTTC. Protein product: CASSYVGQETQYF. The chain employs TRBV6-5 and TRBJ2-5; D not resolved. The germline CDR1 and CDR2 sequences are MNHEY and SVGAGI. The CDR3 contains 13 residues. V lost 2 bases to trimming and J lost 1 base, with 5 bases between them.

V and J are TRBV6-2 or TRBV6-3 and TRBJ2-7; 8 bases agree with TRBD1. With V trimmed by 0 bases and J by 4 bases, 5 bases remained unmatched. This CDR3 has 15 amino acids. Germline V gives CDR1 MNHEY, CDR2 SVGEGT. DNA of the CDR3: TGTGCCAGCAGTTACTCTGGACAGGGTTCTTACGAGCAGTACTTC. Translated: CASSYSGQGSYEQYF.

This chain's CDR3 is CASSGSRQGPDTQYF. For the CDR3, the DNA is TGTGCCAGTAGTGGGAGCCGACAGGGCCCAGATACGCAGTATTTT. The chain couples TRBV19 to TRBJ2-3; 7 positions match TRBD1. The J segment lost 4 bases and the V segment lost 5 bases, leaving 9 bases of the junction unmatched. The V gene's germline CDR1 is LNHDA and CDR2 SQIVND (reference sequence). The CDR3 is 15 amino acids.

The rearrangement uses TRBV15 and TRBJ2-5, with 7 nucleotides matching TRBD1. V dropped 5 bases and J dropped 4; count of bases not matched to a gene: 16. The CDR3 covers 17 residues. Germline loops: CDR1 LNHNV, CDR2 YYDKDF (reference sequence). The CDR3 DNA sequence: TGTGCCACCAGCGAACGTAACAGGGGTGCCGGGTTAGAGACCCAGTACTTC. This sequence encodes CATSERNRGAGLETQYF.

This chain uses TRBV10-3 with TRBJ1-3; 10 bases fit TRBD1. CDR3 length equals 14 residues. Germline V gene lookup returns CDR1 ENHRY and CDR2 SYGVKD. CDR3 amino acids: CIIDRGRSGNTIYF. The CDR3, as DNA: TGTATTATTGACAGGGGGCGGTCTGGAAACACCATATATTTT.

The genes are TRBV25-1 and TRBJ2-1, with D perhaps TRBD1 (5 bases). The CDR3 runs 11 residues. The germline V gene has CDR1 MGHDK and CDR2 SYGVNS. Trimming pared 4 bases from V and 13 bases from J, leaving 11 bases between. CDR3 sequence (DNA): TGTGCCAGCAGTGGGGGCAGACCCCAGTTCTTC. Its protein product is CASSGGRPQFF.

This chain uses TRBV27 with TRBJ1-2; 9 positions match TRBD1. This CDR3 is built from 15 residues. V was clipped by 1 base and J by 5 bases; unmatched bases: 5. Germline CDR1 and CDR2: MNHEY and SMNVEV (reference sequence). CDR3 bases: TGTGCCAGCAGTTTATACAGGGGGCGAGGGTATGGCTACACCTTC. Protein sequence: CASSLYRGRGYGYTF.

V gene TRBV25-1 combines with J gene TRBJ1-6; D not resolved. The CDR3 is 13 residues long. Germline CDR1 reads MGHDK; CDR2 reads SYGVNS. V was trimmed by 8 bases and J by 7 bases, leaving 12 bases between them. The CDR3 sequence: CASSGLSNSPLHF. The CDR3 nucleotides read TGTGCCAGCTCCGGACTCAGCAATTCACCCCTCCACTTT.

The V call is TRBV5-4, the J call TRBJ2-1; D not certain. The ends were cut back, 0 bases at V and 4 bases at J, with 11 bases in the middle. Germline V lookup: CDR1 SGHNT, CDR2 YYREEE (reference sequence). The CDR3 loop spans 15 amino acids. CDR3 nucleotide sequence: TGTGCCAGCAGCTTGGTCGCGGTTGGGTACAATGAGCAGTTCTTC. Its translation is CASSLVAVGYNEQFF.

The J gene is TRBJ2-5, the V gene TRBV3-1 (or the pseudogene TRBV3-2), with a possible D match to TRBD2 (6 bases). Germline V CDR1 and CDR2: LGHDT, YNNKEL (reference sequence). Deletions cut 0 bases from V and 7 bases from J, with 15 bases between. This CDR3 comprises 15 residues. The CDR3 region is CASSQDREVRGTQYF. The CDR3 region has the DNA TGTGCCAGCAGCCAAGATCGCGAGGTGCGGGGGACCCAGTACTTC.

The J gene is TRBJ2-7, the V gene TRBV7-2; 14 bases are shared with TRBD2. The J segment lost 4 bases and the V segment lost 4 bases, leaving 6 bases of the junction unmatched. The CDR3 runs 16 residues. CDR1 and CDR2 from the germline V gene are SGHTA and FQGNSA. CDR3 bases: TGTGCCAGCAGCTCCTGGACTAGCGGGGGGAATTACGAGCAGTACTTC. It is translated as CASSSWTSGGNYEQYF.

V and J are TRBV4-1 and TRBJ2-1; perhaps TRBD1 as D (6 bases). The germline V gene has CDR1 MGHRA and CDR2 YSYEKL. V was trimmed by 3 bases and J by 7 bases, leaving 16 bases between them. The CDR3 has 15 amino acids. As DNA, the CDR3 is TGCGCCAGCAGCCAGGCCCGGGGACACAGTAATGAGCAGTTCTTC. Translated: CASSQARGHSNEQFF.

The V call is TRBV19, the J call TRBJ2-1, with unresolved D. The CDR3 covers 14 residues. V was shortened by 8 bases and J by 0 bases, with 11 bases between the two germline ends. Germline values: CDR1 LNHDA, CDR2 SQIVND (reference sequence). The CDR3 sequence is CASRQDSSYNEQFF. CDR3 coding DNA: TGTGCCAGTCGTCAGGATAGCTCCTACAATGAGCAGTTCTTC.

The chain carries TRBV14 and TRBJ2-2; 9 bases map to TRBD1. Losses at the gene ends were 2 bases for V and 1 base for J; bases not matched to a gene: 2. The CDR3 is 16 residues long. Germline V gene sequence: CDR1 SGHDN, CDR2 FVKESK. The DNA of the CDR3 is TGTGCCAGCAGCCAACCGGGACAGGGGAACACCGGGGAGCTGTTTTTT. It translates to CASSQPGQGNTGELFF. Full variable domain (remainder filled in from reference TRBV14 and TRBJ2-2): EAGVTQFPSHSVIEKGQTVTLRCDPISGHDNLYWYRRVMGKEIKFLLHFVKESKQDESGMPNNRFLAERTGGTYSTLKVQPAELEDSGVYFCASSQPGQGNTGELFFGEGSRLTVL.

J is TRBJ1-6 and V is TRBV7-3, with 7 bases matching TRBD1. V lost 5 bases, J lost 5 bases, and 3 bases stayed unmatched. Germline V gives CDR1 SGHTA, CDR2 FQGTGA. The CDR3 length is 14 residues. The CDR3 here is CASSLTGNNSPLHF. CDR3 DNA sequence: TGTGCCAGCAGCCTGACAGGGAATAATTCACCCCTCCACTTT.

The rearrangement uses TRBV7-3 and TRBJ2-3; 16 bases align to TRBD2. Germline CDR1 and CDR2: SGHTA and FQGTGA. Trimming took 5 bases from V and 5 from J; bases not matched to a gene: 10. There are 18 residues in the CDR3. The CDR3 DNA follows: TGTGCCAGCAGCGACACCGGGACTAGCGGGGGGGCCCGAGATACGCAGTATTTT. Its translation: CASSDTGTSGGARDTQYF.

This clone has a single count. V gene TRBV5-8 combines with J gene TRBJ1-5; the D gene is possibly TRBD1 (5 bases). The germline gives CDR1 SGHTS, CDR2 YDEGEE. This CDR3 spans 13 amino acids. V lost 5 bases and J lost 6, with 12 bases in between. The DNA for the CDR3 is TGTGCCAGCAGTGACCAGGGTTTTCAGCCCCAGCATTTT. This codes for CASSDQGFQPQHF. Drawing the rest from reference TRBV5-8 and TRBJ1-5, the complete variable domain is EAGVTQSPTHLIKTRGQQATLRCSPISGHTSVYWYQQALGLGLQFLLWYDEGEERNRGNFPPRFSGRQFPNYSSELNVNALELEDSALYLCASSDQGFQPQHFGDGTRLSIL.

The V and J genes are TRBV24-1 and TRBJ2-1; 13 nucleotides agree with TRBD2. V lost 10 bases to trimming and J lost 10 bases; unmatched junction nucleotides: 6. Germline V gene data show CDR1 as KGHDR and CDR2 as SFDVKD. The CDR3 covers 13 residues. The CDR3 here is CATGTSGVREQFF. In nucleotides, the CDR3 is TGTGCCACAGGGACTAGCGGGGTAAGAGAGCAGTTCTTC.

This clone came up a few times. This chain links TRBV6-5 with TRBJ1-1; D perhaps matches TRBD1 (6 bases). CDR1 is MNHEY, CDR2 SVGAGI, per germline. Trimming cost V 3 bases and J 4 bases, with 9 bases left between them. The CDR3 covers 13 residues. CDR3 residues: CASSYSRGTEAFF. CDR3 DNA sequence: TGTGCCAGCAGTTATAGCAGGGGCACTGAAGCTTTCTTT.

V usage is TRBV5-1 and J usage is TRBJ2-7; 10 bases match TRBD1. The CDR3 extends over 13 amino acids. Per germline, CDR1 SGHRS and CDR2 YFSETQ. The junction had 1 base not matched to a gene; V was cut back by 0 bases and J by 7 bases. CDR3 nucleotides: TGCGCCAGCAGCTTGGGACAGGGGGCGGAGCAGTACTTC. This sequence encodes CASSLGQGAEQYF.

A few counts support this clone. The chain recombines TRBV29-1 with TRBJ2-1, with D maybe TRBD2 (6 bases). This CDR3 region has 13 residues. The germline V gene encodes CDR1 SQVTM and CDR2 ANQGSEA. Trimming took off 4 bases at V and 4 bases at J, with 11 bases between the two ends. CDR3 nucleotides: TGCAGCGTTGCCCAGGGAGGATACAATGAGCAGTTCTTC. It yields the protein CSVAQGGYNEQFF.

This clone appeared a single time. The genes are TRBV5-6 and TRBJ1-2; D is uncertain. Between the trimmed V and J ends, which lost 4 bases and 0 bases, there was a span of 10 bases. Germline V gives CDR1 SGHDT, CDR2 YYEEEE. This CDR3 region has 14 residues. The CDR3 loop reads CASSQALPNYGYTF. CDR3 coding DNA: TGTGCCAGCAGCCAAGCACTCCCTAACTATGGCTACACCTTC.

This chain connects TRBV3-1 (or the pseudogene TRBV3-2) to TRBJ2-5; D is undetermined. The germline gives CDR1 LGHDT, CDR2 YNNKEL (reference sequence). Trimming cost V 0 bases and J 3 bases, with 11 bases left between them. The CDR3 spans 15 residues. CDR3 sequence (DNA): TGTGCCAGCAGCCAAGATAAACAGAGAGAAGAGACCCAGTACTTC. Translated: CASSQDKQREETQYF.